The 20 T cell receptor beta chains below come from one sample, sequenced in a study of PD-1 blockade in mismatch repair-deficient tumors. Assay used: immunoSEQ multiplex PCR; TCRdb lists only in-frame clones, some missing. The sample has roughly 84,000 clones, over 70% seen once. The sequencing here drew on peripheral blood, taken 12 weeks after starting pembrolizumab. These TCRs come from an adult with mismatch repair-deficient cancer.

The chain recombines TRBV5-5 with TRBJ1-2; no definite D call. The V gene's germline CDR1 is SGHKS and CDR2 YYEKEE (reference sequence). Trimming took 1 base from V and 11 from J, leaving 18 bases between them. CDR3 length: 14 amino acids. CDR3 protein: CASSLFLGSPGYTF. The CDR3 DNA sequence: TGTGCCAGCAGCTTGTTCCTTGGTTCCCCTGGATACACCTTC.

CDR3 DNA sequence: TGTGCCACCAGCAGCGACAGTTACAATGAGCAGTTCTTC. It encodes CATSSDSYNEQFF. This chain joins TRBV15 and TRBJ2-1; the D gene is possibly TRBD1 (5 bases). The CDR3 has 13 residues. Germline assignment: CDR1 LNHNV and CDR2 YYDKDF (reference sequence). V was pared by 3 bases and J by 4 bases, with 7 bases between.

The chain uses TRBV10-3 and TRBJ1-1, with D possibly matching TRBD1 (5 bases). The CDR3 is 13 amino acids. Germline CDR1 and CDR2: ENHRY and SYGVKD. The V end lost 9 bases, the J end lost 4 bases, and 15 bases lay between the germline ends. CDR3 coding DNA: TGTGCCATGGGACCGGGATCGGGCACTGAAGCTTTCTTT. Residues: CAMGPGSGTEAFF.

V gene TRBV9 combines with J gene TRBJ2-1; 8 bases map to TRBD2. V was clipped by 0 bases and J by 9 bases; unmatched bases: 14. In germline, CDR1 is SGDLS, CDR2 YYNGEE. The CDR3 totals 17 residues. DNA of the CDR3: TGTGCCAGCAGCGTAGATGTAGCGGGAAGGCGATCAGGTGAGCAGTTCTTC. Encoded protein: CASSVDVAGRRSGEQFF.

The chain recombines TRBV5-1 with TRBJ2-5, with 14 nucleotides matching TRBD2. The CDR3 totals 16 residues. Germline trimming cut 4 bases from V and 1 base from J; bases unmatched to any gene: 3. Germline-derived CDR1 and CDR2 are SGHRS and YFSETQ. Written as DNA, the CDR3 is TGCGCCAGCAGCCCGGGACTAGCGGGGGCCCAAGAGACCCAGTACTTC. It codes for CASSPGLAGAQETQYF.

The gene calls are TRBV5-1 and TRBJ2-3, with D possibly being TRBD2 (6 bases). Germline-derived CDR1 and CDR2 are SGHRS and YFSETQ. This CDR3 is 17 amino acids long. V lost 2 bases, J lost 0 bases, and 16 bases lay in between. The CDR3 DNA is TGCGCCAGCAGCTTTATGAACGGCGGGGTAAGCACAGATACGCAGTATTTT. Protein: CASSFMNGGVSTDTQYF.

This rearrangement joins TRBV7-9 to TRBJ2-1; unclear D gene. Germline V lookup: CDR1 SEHNR, CDR2 FQNEAQ (reference sequence). Trimming took off 1 base at V and 2 bases at J, with 6 bases between the two ends. The CDR3 is made up of 14 amino acids. In DNA form, the CDR3 reads TGTGCCAGCAGCTTAGGGATAGCCTACAATGAGCAGTTCTTC. This sequence encodes CASSLGIAYNEQFF.

V gene TRBV7-2 combines with J gene TRBJ2-1; D not certain. The CDR3 contains 17 residues. Trimming shortened V by 2 bases and J by 0 bases, and 14 bases separated the two germline ends. Germline assignment: CDR1 SGHTA and CDR2 FQGNSA. CDR3 DNA sequence: TGTGCCAGCAGCTTACATATCGGCGGACCCTCCTACAATGAGCAGTTCTTC. This encodes CASSLHIGGPSYNEQFF.

The V gene is TRBV4-3, the J gene TRBJ2-1; 9 bases map to TRBD2. V lost 2 bases, J lost 1 base, and 6 bases stayed unmatched. Germline CDR1 and CDR2: LGHNA and YSLEER. The CDR3 has 17 amino acids. The CDR3 is CASSQRTGLASYNEQFF. The CDR3, as DNA: TGCGCCAGCAGCCAACGTACGGGACTAGCTTCCTACAATGAGCAGTTCTTC.

This chain joins TRBV6-1 and TRBJ2-6; 7 bases align to TRBD1. Unmatched junction bases numbered 4, after V lost 2 bases and J lost 0 bases. Germline V gene sequence: CDR1 MNHNS, CDR2 SASEGT. The CDR3 sequence is 17 residues long. CDR3 DNA: TGTGCCAGCAGTGAAAGGACAGGTCTCTCTGGGGCCAACGTCCTGACTTTC. This gives the protein CASSERTGLSGANVLTF.

The gene calls are TRBV29-1 and TRBJ2-3; 10 bases fit TRBD1. Germline CDR1 and CDR2: SQVTM and ANQGSEA. Losses at the gene ends were 6 bases for V and 6 bases for J; bases not matched to a gene: 15. CDR3 size: 16 residues. This CDR3 reads CSVAPLPDRGFDTQYF. The CDR3 DNA reads TGCAGCGTAGCTCCCCTCCCGGACAGGGGGTTCGATACGCAGTATTTT.

The chain couples TRBV6-1 to TRBJ1-4; TRBD1 matches 7 bases. This CDR3 comprises 14 residues. The germline gives CDR1 MNHNS, CDR2 SASEGT. V trimming: 8 bases; J trimming: 4 bases; junction bases outside the gene matches: 7. As DNA, the CDR3 is TGTGCCAGCCGTCTCGGGACAGTTAATGAAAAACTGTTTTTT. Translated: CASRLGTVNEKLFF.

The gene calls are TRBV27 and TRBJ2-3; 9 positions agree with TRBD2. The germline gives CDR1 MNHEY, CDR2 SMNVEV (reference sequence). The CDR3 sequence is 15 residues long. The ends lost 2 bases at V and 5 bases at J; junction bases unmatched: 5. CDR3 DNA: TGTGCCAGCAGTTTAATAGCGGGAGTTGGAGATACGCAGTATTTT. Amino acid sequence: CASSLIAGVGDTQYF.

This clone has more than one count but fewer than ten. For the CDR3, the DNA is TGCGCCAGCAGCCCGGGAGTGGGGCGATTAAAAGAGACCCAGTACTTC. It specifies CASSPGVGRLKETQYF. This chain uses TRBV5-1 with TRBJ2-5; D is perhaps TRBD2 (6 bases). V dropped 4 bases and J dropped 3 bases, with 19 bases sitting between them. This CDR3 is built from 16 residues. Germline V gene sequence: CDR1 SGHRS, CDR2 YFSETQ.

The V call is TRBV2, the J call TRBJ1-1; 7 bases are shared with TRBD1. V trimming: 6 bases; J trimming: 1 base; junction bases outside the gene matches: 11. Looked up from germline, CDR1 is SNHLY and CDR2 is FYNNEI. The CDR3 length is 16 residues. Written as DNA, the CDR3 is TGTGCCAGCAGCGTCAACCGGGACAGCCAGAACACTGAAGCTTTCTTT. Translated, it gives CASSVNRDSQNTEAFF.

This clone was observed a few times. The chain couples TRBV30 to TRBJ2-7, with 10 bases that match TRBD2. CDR3 length: 14 amino acids. V was clipped by 3 bases and J by 8 bases; unmatched bases: 10. From germline, CDR1 is GTSNPN and CDR2 SVGIG (reference sequence). Here the CDR3 DNA reads TGTGCCTGGAGGGACCCGGGGACTAGCGCAAAGCAGTACTTC. It specifies CAWRDPGTSAKQYF.

The chain carries TRBV5-1 and TRBJ2-7, with TRBD1 as a possible D gene (6 bases). The CDR3 covers 14 residues. V was trimmed by 1 base and J by 3 bases, leaving 11 bases between them. Germline V lookup: CDR1 SGHRS, CDR2 YFSETQ. DNA for the CDR3: TGCGCCAGCAGCTTGCCTACGGACAGCTACGAGCAGTACTTC. It translates to CASSLPTDSYEQYF. Together with reference TRBV5-1 and TRBJ2-7, the CDR3 gives the full variable domain: KAGVTQTPRYLIKTRGQQVTLSCSPISGHRSVSWYQQTPGQGLQFLFEYFSETQRNKGNFPGRFSGRQFSNSRSEMNVSTLELGDSALYLCASSLPTDSYEQYFGPGTRLTVT.

The J gene is TRBJ2-7, the V gene TRBV7-2; possible D gene TRBD1, 5 bases. Germline V gene sequence: CDR1 SGHTA, CDR2 FQGNSA. This CDR3 comprises 13 residues. Trimming took 1 base from V and 4 from J, leaving 8 bases between them. The CDR3 is CASSLVAGYEQYF. Here the CDR3 DNA reads TGTGCCAGCAGCTTAGTCGCAGGGTACGAGCAGTACTTC.

This clone was observed a few times. The chain uses TRBV10-3 and TRBJ1-5, with 9 bases fitting TRBD1. Losses at the gene ends were 6 bases for V and 7 bases for J; bases not matched to a gene: 4. The CDR3 is made up of 13 amino acids. The germline V gene has CDR1 ENHRY and CDR2 SYGVKD. The CDR3 DNA follows: TGTGCCATCAGCCGGACAGGGGAACAGCCCCAGCATTTT. This sequence encodes CAISRTGEQPQHF.

V and J are TRBV27 and TRBJ2-1; tentative D call: TRBD2 (6 bases). Germline V gene lookup returns CDR1 MNHEY and CDR2 SMNVEV (reference sequence). This CDR3 is built from 19 residues. Trimming took off 4 bases at V and 5 bases at J, with 27 bases between the two ends. In nucleotides, the CDR3 is TGTGCCAGCAGTTCTCGTCCGCCCTCTACTAGCATGGTCCACAATGAGCAGTTCTTC. The encoded protein is CASSSRPPSTSMVHNEQFF.